This T cell receptor (beta chain) was recovered during a study of PD-1 blockade in classical Hodgkin lymphoma. The patients all showed relapse after autologous stem cell transplantation, while their brentuximab vedotin exposure varied. The patients, who had relapsed/refractory classical Hodgkin lymphoma, achieved best responses of complete response, partial response or progressive disease. The CDR3 is 11 amino acids. Germline V gene sequence: CDR1 DFQATT, CDR2 SNEGSKA (reference sequence). Trimming cost V 3 bases and J 4 bases, with 6 bases left between them. Using immunoSEQ multiplex PCR, the repertoire was profiled, and TCRdb retains in-frame clones only, with some absent. The repertoire has 90,000 or so clones, approximately 91% of them found once; the top ten carry about 2.6%.

Material: peripheral blood mononuclear cells (PBMCs), obtained before the second cycle of nivolumab. The genes are TRBV20-1 and TRBJ1-2; D not certain. The TCR originated in a human donor with classical Hodgkin lymphoma. As DNA, the CDR3 is TGCAGTGCTAGCTTGCCCTATGGCTACACCTTC. It codes for CSASLPYGYTF.